This TCR beta chain is drawn from a study of OX40 agonist ivuxolimab in advanced cancers. As for the study in general: Ivuxolimab, which is an agonistic anti-OX40 (CD134) antibody, was administered to the patients.

A few counts support this clone. The antigen is undetermined. Whole-study findings and limits: The expanded peripheral T cells' antigen specificity was not determined. Partial responders at 0.1-3.0 mg/kg had among the lowest clonal expansion. At 0.1 to 3.0 mg/kg and by week 6, CD4+ and CD8+ T cells in the blood had expanded clonally.

This CDR3 is 15 amino acids long. V was trimmed by 9 bases and J by 6 bases, leaving 21 bases between them. Germline-derived CDR1 and CDR2 are SGHRS and YFSETQ. Libraries were prepared by immunoSEQ multiplex PCR; TCRdb keeps only in-frame clonotypes and omits some of them. Of about 60,000 clones in the sample, under 85% are singletons; the top ten hold roughly 2.4%. The sequence was obtained from an adult with an advanced solid tumor such as melanoma, head and neck, liver or kidney cancer. The rearrangement joins TRBV5-1 to TRBJ1-4, with D hard to call. The source material was CD4+ or CD8+ T cells sorted from blood, sampled in a trial of the OX40 agonist ivuxolimab. The CDR3 loop reads CANKHIRLGDEKLFF. DNA for the CDR3: TGCGCCAACAAGCATATAAGGCTTGGAGATGAAAAACTGTTTTTT.